The 5 T cell receptor beta chains below come from one sample, sequenced in a study of graft-versus-host responses after intestinal transplantation. TCRdb's copy holds only in-frame clones and misses some; the assay was immunoSEQ multiplex PCR. The sample yields 6,700 or so clones, about a fifth seen once. The sequencing used alloreactive CD4+ T cells from a mixed lymphocyte reaction culture, collected before transplantation. Subset of the sample: CFSE-low proliferating T cells sorted from roughly 6-day pre-transplant mixed lymphocyte reaction (GvH or HvG direction). The receptors stem from a human patient who was an organ donor for intestinal transplantation.

This clone was seen only a few times. This chain uses TRBV9 with TRBJ2-1; a possible D gene is TRBD2 (5 bases). The CDR3 consists of 15 residues. CDR1 is SGDLS, CDR2 YYNGEE, per germline. Trimming took 3 bases from V and 2 from J, leaving 12 bases between them. The CDR3 protein is CASSALLGTYNEQFF. The CDR3 bases are TGTGCCAGCAGCGCCCTACTAGGGACCTACAATGAGCAGTTCTTC.

This clone turned up a few times. The rearrangement uses TRBV7-7 and TRBJ1-1; D gene unclear. V lost 3 bases, J lost 1 base, and 6 bases lay in between. Per the germline V gene, CDR1 is SSHAT and CDR2 is FNYEAQ (reference sequence). The CDR3 spans 13 residues. CDR3 in amino acids: CASSFGRNTEAFF. Written as DNA, the CDR3 is TGTGCCAGCAGCTTTGGTAGGAACACTGAAGCTTTCTTT.

This clone was observed a few times. The rearrangement joins TRBV11-2 to TRBJ1-6, with D perhaps TRBD1 (5 bases). Germline CDR1 reads SGHAT; CDR2 reads FQNNGV. Trimming cost V 0 bases and J 12 bases, with 15 bases left between them. CDR3 length: 15 residues. The chain's CDR3 is CASSLEASKTVPLHF. CDR3 nucleotide sequence: TGTGCCAGCAGCTTAGAAGCTAGTAAGACAGTACCCCTCCACTTT.

This clone occurred a few times. The chain couples TRBV5-3 to TRBJ1-2; D is ambiguous. TRBV5-3 is labeled an ORF, and its function is uncertain. The CDR3 length is 14 residues. V lost 8 bases and J 4 bases, leaving 18 bases between the germline ends. Written as DNA, the CDR3 is TGTGCCAGCAGCCAATCCGGGCCGGCCTATGGCTACACCTTC. It codes for CASSQSGPAYGYTF.

The V call is TRBV6-6, the J call TRBJ2-3, with 7 bases lining up with TRBD2. This CDR3 has 15 amino acids. Trimming at V came to 2 bases and at J to 0 bases, leaving 2 bases not matched to a gene. Germline loops: CDR1 MNHNY, CDR2 SVGAGI (reference sequence). The CDR3 protein is CASSYRGESTDTQYF. The CDR3 DNA sequence: TGTGCCAGCAGTTACCGGGGGGAGAGCACAGATACGCAGTATTTT.